This T cell receptor beta chain is drawn from a study of blood T cells in healthy people across ages. Study-wide results and limits: The recorded TCR beta diversity per million T cells decreased in a roughly linear manner with age.

Sample-barcoded 5' priming and a J-beta primer mix drove a second PCR of roughly 7 to 11 cycles. Each CDR3 protein is one row after TCRdb ran MiXCR on the 5' RACE reads. The sample carries about 1.5 million distinct CDR3 sequences, approximately 43% recorded once. This clonotype was detected a few times. Antigen unknown. The germline CDR1 and CDR2 sequences are LGHNA and YSLEER. Trimming removed 4 bases from V and 6 bases from J, with 15 bases in between. The length of the CDR3 is 14 residues. The chain links TRBV4-3 to TRBJ1-2, with D perhaps TRBD1 (5 bases). The sequenced sample consisted of blood. This TCR derives from a woman aged 18-29 years in good health. The CDR3 DNA follows: TGCGCCAGCAGCCGGAGCATGGGGGTTGATGGCTACACCTTC. Protein product: CASSRSMGVDGYTF.